This T cell receptor (beta chain) was profiled in a study of blood T cell repertoires in COVID-19. Study overall: Material from acute and convalescent COVID-19 was sourced from the United States, Italy and Spain.

Authors' processing steps: Counts of nucleated cells, estimated from reference gene primer amplification, were obtained. This table comes from immunoSEQ multiplex PCR, and its TCRdb copy is limited to in-frame clones, with some not included. V and J calls and clone size are copied from that table; D and trimming were computed from the DNA. The sample lists 90,000 or so clones, roughly 86% seen once, with under 8.5% in the top ten. On this clone: This sample includes further DNA sequences coding for the same CDR3.

The CDR3 runs to 15 residues. Trimming took 0 bases from V and 1 from J; bases not matched to a gene: 2. Germline V gives CDR1 MNHEY, CDR2 SVGEGT. The gene calls are TRBV6-2 or TRBV6-3 and TRBJ2-7; 8 nucleotides match TRBD2. The sample comprised peripheral blood. The clonotype originates from a man in his fifties with active COVID-19. DNA for the CDR3: TGTGCCAGCAGTTACTCGGCGGGGGGATCCTACGAGCAGTACTTC. It specifies CASSYSAGGSYEQYF.